This passage covers 12 T cell receptor beta chains from one sample sequenced in a study of blood T cell repertoires in COVID-19. Here immunoSEQ multiplex PCR was the method, and the copy in TCRdb shows in-frame clones only, minus some. The repertoire consists of approximately 240,000 clones, with more than 60% occurring once and the leading ten covering 3% to 4%. Sequenced: peripheral blood. The receptors stem from a woman aged 35 to 49 with active or convalescent COVID-19.

The chain carries TRBV19 and TRBJ2-5; 9 bases align to TRBD1. CDR1 is LNHDA, CDR2 SQIVND, per germline (reference sequence). This CDR3 region has 14 residues. J gave up 6 bases and V 4 bases, and 6 bases lay outside the gene matches. The CDR3 coding sequence is TGTGCCAGTAGTACCCCCGGGACAGGGAAGACCCAGTACTTC. The encoded protein is CASSTPGTGKTQYF.

This clone was detected a few times. The chain combines TRBV5-1 with TRBJ1-6; the D gene is possibly TRBD1 (5 bases). The CDR3 is 14 residues long. Trimming cost V 4 bases and J 8 bases, with 13 bases left between them. Germline CDR1 SGHRS, CDR2 YFSETQ. CDR3 nucleotides: TGCGCCAGCAGCCCCGGGCAGGGTTATTCACCCCTCCACTTT. Its translation is CASSPGQGYSPLHF.

The chain couples TRBV6-5 to TRBJ2-7; tentatively, D is TRBD1 (6 bases). The V end was cut by 7 bases, the J end by 1 base, with 17 bases between. CDR3 length: 15 amino acids. Germline V gene data show CDR1 as MNHEY and CDR2 as SVGAGI. The chain's CDR3 is CASKNTGHLSYEQYV. CDR3 coding DNA: TGTGCCAGCAAGAATACGGGACACCTTTCCTACGAGCAGTACGTC.

This clone is a singleton in its sample. This chain connects TRBV5-4 to TRBJ1-1, with D possibly being TRBD1 (5 bases). CDR1 and CDR2 from the germline V gene are SGHNT and YYREEE (reference sequence). The ends were cut back, 5 bases at V and 5 bases at J, with 16 bases in the middle. This CDR3 comprises 14 residues. In DNA form, the CDR3 reads TGTGCCAGCAGAACGTCCACAGGAGGGACTGAAGCTTTCTTT. The encoded protein is CASRTSTGGTEAFF.

Here the CDR3 reads CAWTGGTDTQYF. The DNA for the CDR3 is TGTGCCTGGACGGGGGGCACAGATACGCAGTATTTT. The chain employs TRBV30 and TRBJ2-3; D perhaps matches TRBD2 (6 bases). The germline CDR1 and CDR2 sequences are GTSNPN and SVGIG (reference sequence). Trimming shortened V by 4 bases and J by 1 base, and 6 bases separated the two germline ends. The CDR3 totals 12 residues.

This chain links TRBV7-6 with TRBJ2-7, with 9 positions matching TRBD1. Germline V gene sequence: CDR1 SGHVS, CDR2 FNYEAQ. The CDR3 totals 16 residues. J lost 5 bases, V lost 1 base, and 9 bases had no gene match. In DNA form, the CDR3 reads TGTGCCAGCAGCTTAGTTCGTGGACAGGGGATCCACGAGCAGTACTTC. Translation: CASSLVRGQGIHEQYF.

This chain connects TRBV5-4 to TRBJ2-2, with a weak D call TRBD2 (6 bases). The V end lost 2 bases, the J end lost 7 bases, and 9 bases lay between the germline ends. The CDR3 runs 13 residues. Per germline, CDR1 SGHNT and CDR2 YYREEE (reference sequence). As DNA, the CDR3 is TGTGCCAGCAGCTTCAGGAGGGACGGGGAGCTGTTTTTT. Amino acids: CASSFRRDGELFF. The complete variable domain, with remaining parts taken from reference TRBV5-4 and TRBJ2-2, reads ETGVTQSPTHLIKTRGQQVTLRCSSQSGHNTVSWYQQALGQGPQFIFQYYREEENGRGNFPPRFSGLQFPNYSSELNVNALELDDSALYLCASSFRRDGELFFGEGSRLTVL.

The V and J genes are TRBV6-5 and TRBJ1-1; TRBD1 might be the D (5 bases). The CDR3 consists of 14 residues. V was pared by 2 bases and J by 5 bases, with 12 bases between. Per the germline V gene, CDR1 is MNHEY and CDR2 is SVGAGI. The CDR3 DNA reads as TGTGCCAGCAGTTACCGGCAGGGAGGGACTGAAGCTTTCTTT. Protein product: CASSYRQGGTEAFF.

The J gene is TRBJ2-7, the V gene TRBV18; 7 bases fit TRBD1. The germline gives CDR1 KGHSH, CDR2 LQKENI. This CDR3 region has 13 residues. Trimming took 5 bases from V and 7 from J; bases not matched to a gene: 8. CDR3 region: CASSGRTGGEQYF. The CDR3 DNA reads as TGTGCCAGCTCAGGTCGGACAGGCGGTGAGCAGTACTTC.

The chain joins TRBV28 to TRBJ2-5; TRBD2 matches 7 bases. Losses at the gene ends were 5 bases for V and 1 base for J; bases not matched to a gene: 10. This CDR3 is built from 16 residues. In germline, CDR1 is MDHEN, CDR2 SYDVKM. This CDR3 reads CASSLYWGTTQETQYF. CDR3 nucleotides: TGTGCCAGCAGTCTCTATTGGGGGACTACCCAAGAGACCCAGTACTTC.

The CDR3 region has the DNA TGTGCCAGCAGTGACCCGGGAAGGGTGTTTTTT. It is translated as CASSDPGRVFF. The chain combines TRBV2 with TRBJ1-4; D gene uncertain. Germline CDR1 is SNHLY and CDR2 is FYNNEI. The CDR3 length is 11 residues. V lost 3 bases to trimming and J lost 15 bases, with 11 bases between them.

V is TRBV2 and J is TRBJ2-3, with D maybe TRBD1 (6 bases). The V gene lost 3 bases and the J gene lost 4 bases, with 11 bases spanning the gap. There are 14 residues in the CDR3. Germline CDR1 and CDR2: SNHLY and FYNNEI. The CDR3 sequence: CASSDRPGADTQYF. The CDR3 region has the DNA TGTGCCAGCAGTGATCGGCCAGGGGCAGATACGCAGTATTTT.